This T cell receptor (beta chain) was captured in a study of blood T cell repertoires in COVID-19. Study as a whole: Researchers got acute and convalescent COVID-19 samples from the United States, Italy and Spain. T cells, B-cell-depleted T cells, or PBMCs provided the cDNA or gDNA that served as material.

The CDR3 runs to 13 residues. Trimming removed 0 bases at V and 4 bases at J, with 6 bases between. Germline lookup yields CDR1 MNHNS and CDR2 SASEGT. This clone was seen only a few times. Methods used by the authors: The assay estimated nucleated cells by amplifying reference gene primers. Clones were read by immunoSEQ multiplex PCR, and TCRdb kept only the in-frame ones, dropping some. The V and J calls and clone size are taken from that table; D and trimming were inferred from the DNA. Found here are fewer than 250,000 clones, 84% of them singletons; the top ten hold under 4.5%. This TCR came from a man aged 50 to 60 with acute or convalescent COVID-19. Material: peripheral blood. This sequence joins TRBV6-1 and TRBJ1-2; possibly TRBD1 for D (6 bases). CDR3 protein: CASSEAGGYGYTF. CDR3 bases: TGTGCCAGCAGTGAAGCAGGGGGCTATGGCTACACCTTC.